The clone carrying this TCR beta chain has just a few counts. Regions amplified from RNA transcripts were the TCR beta CDR3 regions. TCR CDR3 regions were first amplified by RT-PCR with HTBI primers. Each CDR3 protein is one row after TCRdb ran MiXCR on the multiplex PCR reads. Of about 410,000 distinct CDR3 sequences listed, roughly 14% are singletons. This entry comes from a study of T cells in Graves' hyperthyroidism and ophthalmopathy. As for the study in general: Peripheral blood collection took place at initial diagnosis, before any treatment.

The CDR3 is 17 residues long. V gave up 1 base and J gave up 0 bases, with 16 bases separating them. Looked up from germline, CDR1 is SGHDT and CDR2 is YYEEEE. Ophthalmopathy patients had moderate-to-severe active disease, CAS ≥3, NOSPECS ≥4, and disease duration under 3 months. Exclusion followed for patients with uncontrolled infection, other autoimmune disease, pregnancy or lactation. The rearrangement uses TRBV5-6 and TRBJ1-1; D call uncertain. This TCR was sampled from a man aged 18 to 29 with Graves' ophthalmopathy. Sequencing input: blood. CDR3 amino acids: CASSLLSFQELNTEAFF. The CDR3 DNA reads as TGTGCCAGCAGCTTGTTGTCCTTCCAGGAACTGAACACTGAAGCTTTCTTT.